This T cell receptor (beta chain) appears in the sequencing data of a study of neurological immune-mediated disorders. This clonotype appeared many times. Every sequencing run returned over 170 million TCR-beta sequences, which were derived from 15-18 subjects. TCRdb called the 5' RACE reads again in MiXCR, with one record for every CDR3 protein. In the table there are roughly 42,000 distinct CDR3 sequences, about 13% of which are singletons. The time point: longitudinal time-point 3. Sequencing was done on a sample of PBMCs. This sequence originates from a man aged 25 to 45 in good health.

The CDR3 loop is CASSSSLSGNTIYF. The DNA for the CDR3 is TGTGCCAGCAGCAGCAGTCTCTCTGGAAACACCATATATTTT. This sequence joins TRBV12-3 or TRBV12-4 and TRBJ1-3; D not resolved. The CDR3 has 14 amino acids. V dropped 6 bases and J dropped 0 bases, with 9 bases sitting between them.